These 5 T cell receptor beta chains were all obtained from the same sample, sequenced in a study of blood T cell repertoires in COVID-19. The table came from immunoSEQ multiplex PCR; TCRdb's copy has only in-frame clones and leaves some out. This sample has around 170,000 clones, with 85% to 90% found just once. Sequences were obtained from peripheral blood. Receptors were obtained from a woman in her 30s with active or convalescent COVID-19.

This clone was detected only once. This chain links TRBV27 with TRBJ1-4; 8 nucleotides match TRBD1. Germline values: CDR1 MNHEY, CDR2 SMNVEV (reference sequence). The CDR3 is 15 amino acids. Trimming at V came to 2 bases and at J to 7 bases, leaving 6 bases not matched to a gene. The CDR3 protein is CASSLVRGQIEKLFF. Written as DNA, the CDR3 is TGTGCCAGCAGTTTAGTCAGGGGGCAAATTGAAAAACTGTTTTTT.

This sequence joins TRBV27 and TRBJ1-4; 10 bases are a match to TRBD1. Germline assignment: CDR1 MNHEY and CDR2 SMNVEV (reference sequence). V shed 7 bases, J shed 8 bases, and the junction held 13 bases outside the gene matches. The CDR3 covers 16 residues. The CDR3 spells CASTNSGTGVGEKLFF. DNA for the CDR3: TGTGCCAGCACCAACTCCGGGACAGGGGTCGGAGAAAAACTGTTTTTT. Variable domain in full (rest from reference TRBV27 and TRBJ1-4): EAQVTQNPRYLITVTGKKLTVTCSQNMNHEYMSWYRQDPGLGLRQIYYSMNVEVTDKGDVPEGYKVSRKEKRNFPLILESPSPNQTSLYFCASTNSGTGVGEKLFFGSGTQLSVL.

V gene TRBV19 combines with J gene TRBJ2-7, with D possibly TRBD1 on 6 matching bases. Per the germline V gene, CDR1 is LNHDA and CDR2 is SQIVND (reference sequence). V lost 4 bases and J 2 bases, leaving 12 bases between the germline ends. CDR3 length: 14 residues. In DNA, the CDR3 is TGTGCCAGTAGTAAACAGGACAGAACCTACGAGCAGTACTTC. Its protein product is CASSKQDRTYEQYF.

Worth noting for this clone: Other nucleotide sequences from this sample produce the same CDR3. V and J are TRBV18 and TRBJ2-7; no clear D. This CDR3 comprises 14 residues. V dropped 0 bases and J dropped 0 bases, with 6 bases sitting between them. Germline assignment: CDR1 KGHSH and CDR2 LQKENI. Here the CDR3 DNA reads TGTGCCAGCTCACCACCCTCCAGCTCCTACGAGCAGTACTTC. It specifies CASSPPSSSYEQYF.

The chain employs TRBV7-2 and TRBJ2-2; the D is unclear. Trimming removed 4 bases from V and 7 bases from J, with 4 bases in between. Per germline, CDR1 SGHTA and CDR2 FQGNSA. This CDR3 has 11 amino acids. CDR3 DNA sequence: TGTGCCAGCAGCTACGGCGGGGAGCTGTTTTTT. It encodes CASSYGGELFF.